The clone carrying this T cell receptor (beta chain) turned up a few times. The CDR3 covers 15 residues. The V and J ends lost 4 bases and 4 bases respectively, with 16 bases between them. Germline CDR1 LNHDA, CDR2 SQIVND (reference sequence). Source study methods: It was from reference gene primer amplification that nucleated cell counts were estimated. The protocol was immunoSEQ multiplex PCR, while the TCRdb copy is restricted to in-frame clones and leaves out a portion. The DNA was the basis for D and trimming; V, J and clone size are from that table. The sample includes about 140,000 clones, 70% to 90% seen only once; the top ten take roughly 2.7%. This record comes from a study of blood T cell repertoires in COVID-19. Study-wide context: The samples span acute and convalescent COVID-19 from the United States, Italy and Spain. T cells, B-cell-depleted T cells, or PBMCs provided the cDNA or gDNA that served as material.

The clonotype originates from a human donor with acute or convalescent COVID-19. The donor label of this sample is uncertain. The rearrangement links TRBV19 to TRBJ1-2, with D possibly being TRBD1 (6 bases). Sequences were obtained from peripheral blood. The CDR3 nucleotides are TGTGCCAGTAGTACCCTCGCAGGGGACGCCTATGGCTACACCTTC. Its translation is CASSTLAGDAYGYTF. Together with reference TRBV19 and TRBJ1-2, the CDR3 gives the full variable domain: DGGITQSPKYLFRKEGQNVTLSCEQNLNHDAMYWYRQDPGQGLRLIYYSQIVNDFQKGDIAEGYSVSREKKESFPLTVTSAQKNPTAFYLCASSTLAGDAYGYTFGSGTRLTVV.